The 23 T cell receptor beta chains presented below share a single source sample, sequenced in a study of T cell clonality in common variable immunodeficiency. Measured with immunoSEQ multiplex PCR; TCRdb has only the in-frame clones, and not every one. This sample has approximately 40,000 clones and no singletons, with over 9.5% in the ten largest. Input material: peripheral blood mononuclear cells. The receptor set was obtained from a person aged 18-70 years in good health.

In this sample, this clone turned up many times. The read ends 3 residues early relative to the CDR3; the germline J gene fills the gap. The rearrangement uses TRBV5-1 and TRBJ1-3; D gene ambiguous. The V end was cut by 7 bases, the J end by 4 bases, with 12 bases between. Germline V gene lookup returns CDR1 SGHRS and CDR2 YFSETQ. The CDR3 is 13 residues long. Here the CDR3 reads CASQEAEGNTIYF. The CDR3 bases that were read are TGCGCCAGCCAAGAGGCGGAAGGAAACACC. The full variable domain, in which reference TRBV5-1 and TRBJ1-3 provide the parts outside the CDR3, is KAGVTQTPRYLIKTRGQQVTLSCSPISGHRSVSWYQQTPGQGLQFLFEYFSETQRNKGNFPGRFSGRQFSNSRSEMNVSTLELGDSALYLCASQEAEGNTIYFGEGSWLTVV.

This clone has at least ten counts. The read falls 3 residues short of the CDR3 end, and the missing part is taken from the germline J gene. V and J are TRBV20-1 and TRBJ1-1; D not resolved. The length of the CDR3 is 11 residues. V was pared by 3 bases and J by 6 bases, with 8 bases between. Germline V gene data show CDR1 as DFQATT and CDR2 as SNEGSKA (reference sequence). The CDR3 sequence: CSARKVAEAFF. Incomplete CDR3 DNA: TGCAGTGCTAGGAAGGTCGCTGAA.

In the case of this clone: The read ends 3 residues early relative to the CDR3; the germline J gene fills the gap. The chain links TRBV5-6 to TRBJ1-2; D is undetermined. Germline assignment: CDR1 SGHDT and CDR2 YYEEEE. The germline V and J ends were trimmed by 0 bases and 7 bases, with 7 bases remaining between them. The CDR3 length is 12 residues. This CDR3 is CASSLAPGGYTF. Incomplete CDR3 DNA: TGTGCCAGCAGCTTGGCCCCGGGTGGC.

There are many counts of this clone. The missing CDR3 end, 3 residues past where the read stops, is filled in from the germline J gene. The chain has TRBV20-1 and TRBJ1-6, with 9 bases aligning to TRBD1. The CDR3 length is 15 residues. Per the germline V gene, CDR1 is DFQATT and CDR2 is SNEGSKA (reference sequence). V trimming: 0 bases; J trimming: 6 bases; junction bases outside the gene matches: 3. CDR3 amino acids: CSAREPGQGNSPLHF. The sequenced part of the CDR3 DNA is TGCAGTGCTAGAGAGCCGGGACAGGGTAATTCACCC.

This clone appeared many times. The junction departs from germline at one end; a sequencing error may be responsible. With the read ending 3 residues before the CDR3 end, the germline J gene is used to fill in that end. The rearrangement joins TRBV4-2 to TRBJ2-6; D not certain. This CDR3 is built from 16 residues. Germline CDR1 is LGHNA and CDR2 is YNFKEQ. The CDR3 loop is CASSQDQSSGANVLTF. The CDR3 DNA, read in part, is TGCGCCAGCAGCCAAGACCAGAGCTCTGGGGCCAACGTC.

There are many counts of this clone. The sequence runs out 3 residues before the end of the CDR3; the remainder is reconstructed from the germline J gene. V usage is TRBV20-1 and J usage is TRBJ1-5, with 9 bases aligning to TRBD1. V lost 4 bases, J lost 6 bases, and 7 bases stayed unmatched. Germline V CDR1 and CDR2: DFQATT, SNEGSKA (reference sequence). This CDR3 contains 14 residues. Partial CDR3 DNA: TGCAGTGCTACGGACAGGGGCGACAGTCAGCCC. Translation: CSATDRGDSQP. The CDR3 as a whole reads CSATDRGDSQPQHF.

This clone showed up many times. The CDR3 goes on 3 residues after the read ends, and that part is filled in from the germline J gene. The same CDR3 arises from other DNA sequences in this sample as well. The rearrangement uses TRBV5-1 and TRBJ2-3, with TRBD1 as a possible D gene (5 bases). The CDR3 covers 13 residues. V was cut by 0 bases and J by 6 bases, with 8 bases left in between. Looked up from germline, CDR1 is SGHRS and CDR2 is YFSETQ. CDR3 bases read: TGCGCCAGCAGCTTGGGTGGGGCGGATACG. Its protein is CASSLGGADT. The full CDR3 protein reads CASSLGGADTQYF.

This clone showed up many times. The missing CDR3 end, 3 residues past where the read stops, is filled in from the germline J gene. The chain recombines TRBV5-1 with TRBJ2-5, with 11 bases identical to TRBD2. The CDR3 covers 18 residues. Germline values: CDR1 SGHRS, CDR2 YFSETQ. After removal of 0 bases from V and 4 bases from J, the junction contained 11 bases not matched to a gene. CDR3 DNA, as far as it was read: TGCGCCAGCAGCTTGGGGTCTAGCGGGAGGCGTGGTCGAGAGACC. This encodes CASSLGSSGRRGRET. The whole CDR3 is CASSLGSSGRRGRETQYF.

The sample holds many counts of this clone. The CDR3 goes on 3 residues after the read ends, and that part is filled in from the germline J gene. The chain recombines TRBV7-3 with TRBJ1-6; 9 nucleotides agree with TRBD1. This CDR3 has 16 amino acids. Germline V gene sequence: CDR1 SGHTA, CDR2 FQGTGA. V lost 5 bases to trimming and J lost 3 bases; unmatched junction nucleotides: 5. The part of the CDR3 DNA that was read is TGTGCCAGCAGCCGTACAGGGGGCTACTATAATTCACCC. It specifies CASSRTGGYYNSP. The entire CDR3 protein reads CASSRTGGYYNSPLHF.

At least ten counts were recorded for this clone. CDR3 sequence reads: CASSYSEAGHEQYF. CDR3 DNA (partial): TGTGCCAGCAGTTACTCTGAGGCAGGGCACGAG. V and J are TRBV6-2 or TRBV6-3 and TRBJ2-7; D is possibly TRBD1 (5 bases). The sequenced fragment ends 3 residues before the CDR3 boundary, so the rest is inferred from the germline J gene. The CDR3 contains 14 residues. CDR1 and CDR2 (germline): MNHEY, SVGEGT. V was trimmed by 0 bases and J by 5 bases, leaving 11 bases between them.

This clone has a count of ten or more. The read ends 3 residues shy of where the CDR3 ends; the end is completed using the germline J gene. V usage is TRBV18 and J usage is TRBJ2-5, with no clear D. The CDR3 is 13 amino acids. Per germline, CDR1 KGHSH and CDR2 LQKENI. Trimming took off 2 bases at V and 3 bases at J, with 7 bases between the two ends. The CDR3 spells CASSPYREETQYF. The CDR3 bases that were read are TGTGCCAGCTCACCATACAGAGAAGAGACC.

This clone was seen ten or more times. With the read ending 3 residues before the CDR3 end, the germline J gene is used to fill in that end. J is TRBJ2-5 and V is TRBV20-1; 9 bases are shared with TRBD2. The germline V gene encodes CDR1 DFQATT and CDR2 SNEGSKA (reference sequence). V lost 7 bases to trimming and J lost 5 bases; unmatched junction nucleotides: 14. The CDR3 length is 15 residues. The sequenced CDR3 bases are TGCAGTGTAGCCCCTATAGCGGGGGTCGGGGAGACC. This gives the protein CSVAPIAGVGET. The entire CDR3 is CSVAPIAGVGETQYF.

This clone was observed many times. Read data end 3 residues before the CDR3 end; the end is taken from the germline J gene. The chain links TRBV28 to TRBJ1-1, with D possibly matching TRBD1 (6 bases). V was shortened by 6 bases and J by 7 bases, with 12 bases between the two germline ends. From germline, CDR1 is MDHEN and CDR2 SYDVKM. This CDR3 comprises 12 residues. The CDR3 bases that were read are TGTGCCAGCAGCCCTGGACAGTATGAA. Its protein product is CASSPGQYE. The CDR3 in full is CASSPGQYEAFF.

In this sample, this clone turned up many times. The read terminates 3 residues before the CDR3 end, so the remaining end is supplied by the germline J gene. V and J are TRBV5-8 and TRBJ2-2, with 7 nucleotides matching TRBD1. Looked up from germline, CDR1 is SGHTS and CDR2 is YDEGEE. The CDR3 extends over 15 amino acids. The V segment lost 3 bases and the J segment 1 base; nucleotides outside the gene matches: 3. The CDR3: CASSSDRENTGELFF. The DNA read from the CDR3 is TGTGCCAGCAGCTCCGACAGGGAGAACACCGGGGAG.

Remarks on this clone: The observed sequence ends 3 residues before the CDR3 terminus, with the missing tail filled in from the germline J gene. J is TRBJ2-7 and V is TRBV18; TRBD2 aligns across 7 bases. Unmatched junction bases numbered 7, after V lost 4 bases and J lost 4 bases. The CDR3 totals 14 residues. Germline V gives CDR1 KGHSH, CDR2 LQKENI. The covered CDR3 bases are TGTGCCAGCTCACTAAAGAGCGGGAAGTACGAG. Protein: CASSLKSGKYE. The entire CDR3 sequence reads CASSLKSGKYEQYF.

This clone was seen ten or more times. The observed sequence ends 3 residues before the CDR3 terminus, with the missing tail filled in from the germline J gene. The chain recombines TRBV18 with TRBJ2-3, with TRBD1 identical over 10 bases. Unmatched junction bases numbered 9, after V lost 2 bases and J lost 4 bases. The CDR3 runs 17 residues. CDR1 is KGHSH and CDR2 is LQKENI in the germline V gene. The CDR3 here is CASSPSLGTGDADTQYF. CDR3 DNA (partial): TGTGCCAGCTCACCATCTTTAGGGACAGGGGACGCAGATACG.

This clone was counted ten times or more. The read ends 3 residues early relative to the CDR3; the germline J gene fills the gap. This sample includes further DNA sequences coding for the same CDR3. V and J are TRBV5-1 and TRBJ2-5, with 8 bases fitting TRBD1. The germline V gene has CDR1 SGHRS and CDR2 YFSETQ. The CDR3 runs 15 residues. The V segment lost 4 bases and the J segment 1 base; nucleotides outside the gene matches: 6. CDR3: CASSPDRVGQETQYF. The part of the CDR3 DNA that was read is TGCGCCAGCAGCCCGGACAGGGTCGGCCAAGAGACC.

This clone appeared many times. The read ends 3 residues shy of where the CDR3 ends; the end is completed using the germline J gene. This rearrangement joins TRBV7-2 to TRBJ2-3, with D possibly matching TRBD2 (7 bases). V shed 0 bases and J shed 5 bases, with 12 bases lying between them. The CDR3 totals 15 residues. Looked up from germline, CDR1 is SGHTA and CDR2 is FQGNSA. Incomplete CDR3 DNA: TGTGCCAGCAGCTTAGCGGGGGGGCTCGTAGATACG. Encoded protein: CASSLAGGLVDT. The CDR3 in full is CASSLAGGLVDTQYF.

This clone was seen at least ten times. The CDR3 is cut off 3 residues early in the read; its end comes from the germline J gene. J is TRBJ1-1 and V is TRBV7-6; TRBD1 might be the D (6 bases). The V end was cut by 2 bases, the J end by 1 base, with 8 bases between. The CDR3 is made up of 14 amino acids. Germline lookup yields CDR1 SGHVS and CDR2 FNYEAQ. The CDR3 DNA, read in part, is TGTGCCAGCAGCTTATCCAGGGGGAACACTGAA. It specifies CASSLSRGNTE. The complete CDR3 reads CASSLSRGNTEAFF.

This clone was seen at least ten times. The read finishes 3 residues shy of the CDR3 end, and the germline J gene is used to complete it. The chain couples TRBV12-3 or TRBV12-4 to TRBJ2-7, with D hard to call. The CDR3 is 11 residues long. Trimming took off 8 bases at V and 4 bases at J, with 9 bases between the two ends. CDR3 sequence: CASREGYEQYF. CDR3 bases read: TGTGCCAGCCGCGAAGGGTACGAG.

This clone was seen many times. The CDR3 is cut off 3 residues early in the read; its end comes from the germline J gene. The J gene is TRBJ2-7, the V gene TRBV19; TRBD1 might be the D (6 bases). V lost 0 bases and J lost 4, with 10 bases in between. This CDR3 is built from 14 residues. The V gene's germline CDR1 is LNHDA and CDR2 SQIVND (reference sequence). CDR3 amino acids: CASSIDGGTYEQYF. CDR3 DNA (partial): TGTGCCAGTAGTATAGATGGGGGCACGTACGAG.

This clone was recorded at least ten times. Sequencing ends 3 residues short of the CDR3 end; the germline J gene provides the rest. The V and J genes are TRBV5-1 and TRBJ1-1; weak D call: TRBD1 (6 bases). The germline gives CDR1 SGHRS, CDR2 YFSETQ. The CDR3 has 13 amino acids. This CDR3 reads CASSLSTGLGAFF. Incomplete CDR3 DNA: TGCGCCAGCAGCTTGTCAACAGGGCTGGGA.

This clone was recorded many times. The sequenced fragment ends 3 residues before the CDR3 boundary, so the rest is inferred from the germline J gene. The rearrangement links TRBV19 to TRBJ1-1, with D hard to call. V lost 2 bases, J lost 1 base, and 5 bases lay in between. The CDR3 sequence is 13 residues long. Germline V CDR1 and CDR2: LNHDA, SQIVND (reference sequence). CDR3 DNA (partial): TGTGCCAGTAGTATATTCAAGAACACTGAA. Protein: CASSIFKNTE. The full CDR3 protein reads CASSIFKNTEAFF.